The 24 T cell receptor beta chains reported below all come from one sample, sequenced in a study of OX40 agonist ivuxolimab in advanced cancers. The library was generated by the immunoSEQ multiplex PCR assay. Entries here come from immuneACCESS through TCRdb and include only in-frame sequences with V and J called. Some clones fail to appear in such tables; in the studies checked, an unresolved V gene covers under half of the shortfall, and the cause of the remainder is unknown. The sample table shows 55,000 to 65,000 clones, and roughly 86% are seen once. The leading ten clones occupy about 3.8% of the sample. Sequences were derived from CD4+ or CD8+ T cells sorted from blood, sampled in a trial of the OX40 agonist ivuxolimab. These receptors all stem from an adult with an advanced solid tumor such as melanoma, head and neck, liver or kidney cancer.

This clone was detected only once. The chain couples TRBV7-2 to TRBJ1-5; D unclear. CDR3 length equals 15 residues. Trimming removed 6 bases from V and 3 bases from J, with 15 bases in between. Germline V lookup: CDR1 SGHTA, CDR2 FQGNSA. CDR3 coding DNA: TGTGCCAGCAGGTTTTCTAGCGGATTCAATCAGCCCCAGCATTTT. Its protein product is CASRFSSGFNQPQHF. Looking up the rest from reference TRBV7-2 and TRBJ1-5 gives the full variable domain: GAGVSQSPSNKVTEKGKDVELRCDPISGHTALYWYRQSLGQGLEFLIYFQGNSAPDKSGLPSDRFSAERTGGSVSTLTIQRTQQEDSAVYLCASRFSSGFNQPQHFGDGTRLSIL.

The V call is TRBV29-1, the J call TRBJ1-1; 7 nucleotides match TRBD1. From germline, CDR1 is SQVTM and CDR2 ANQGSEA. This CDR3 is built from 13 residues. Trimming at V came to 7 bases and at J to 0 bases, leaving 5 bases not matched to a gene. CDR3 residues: CSEKTGLNTEAFF. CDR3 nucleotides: TGCAGCGAGAAGACAGGGTTGAACACTGAAGCTTTCTTT.

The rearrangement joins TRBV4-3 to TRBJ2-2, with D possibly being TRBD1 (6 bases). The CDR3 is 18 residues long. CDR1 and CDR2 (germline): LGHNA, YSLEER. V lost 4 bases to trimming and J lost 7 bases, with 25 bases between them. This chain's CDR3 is CASSLMVLTGFFFGELFF. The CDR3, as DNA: TGCGCCAGCAGCCTAATGGTATTGACAGGTTTTTTTTTCGGGGAGCTGTTTTTT.

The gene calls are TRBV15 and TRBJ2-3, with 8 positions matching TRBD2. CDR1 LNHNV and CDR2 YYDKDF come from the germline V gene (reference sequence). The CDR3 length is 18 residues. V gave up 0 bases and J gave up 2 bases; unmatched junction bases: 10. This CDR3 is CATSREKGGGKFTDTQYF. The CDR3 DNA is TGTGCCACCAGCAGAGAAAAAGGCGGGGGGAAATTCACAGATACGCAGTATTTT.

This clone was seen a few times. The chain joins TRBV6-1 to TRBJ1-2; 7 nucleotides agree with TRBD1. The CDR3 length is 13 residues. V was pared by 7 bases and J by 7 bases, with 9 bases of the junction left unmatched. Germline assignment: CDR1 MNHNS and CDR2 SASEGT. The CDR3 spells CASTPQGGSGYTF. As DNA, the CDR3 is TGTGCCAGCACCCCCCAGGGGGGCTCTGGCTACACCTTC.

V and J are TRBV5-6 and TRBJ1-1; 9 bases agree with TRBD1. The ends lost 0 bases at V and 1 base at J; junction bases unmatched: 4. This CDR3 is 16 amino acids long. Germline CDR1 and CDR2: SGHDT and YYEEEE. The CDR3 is CASSLVQGAGNTEAFF. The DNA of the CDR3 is TGTGCCAGCAGCTTGGTACAGGGGGCAGGGAACACTGAAGCTTTCTTT.

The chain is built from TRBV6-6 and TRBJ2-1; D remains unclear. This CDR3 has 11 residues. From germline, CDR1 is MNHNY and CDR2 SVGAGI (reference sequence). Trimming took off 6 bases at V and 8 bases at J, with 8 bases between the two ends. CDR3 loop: CASRRRDEQFF. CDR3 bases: TGTGCCAGCAGACGTCGGGATGAGCAGTTCTTC.

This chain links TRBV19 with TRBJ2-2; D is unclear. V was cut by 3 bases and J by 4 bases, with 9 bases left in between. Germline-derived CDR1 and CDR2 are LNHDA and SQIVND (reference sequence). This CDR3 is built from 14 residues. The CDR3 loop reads CASSIRTVTGELFF. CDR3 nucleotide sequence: TGTGCCAGTAGTATCCGCACAGTCACCGGGGAGCTGTTTTTT.

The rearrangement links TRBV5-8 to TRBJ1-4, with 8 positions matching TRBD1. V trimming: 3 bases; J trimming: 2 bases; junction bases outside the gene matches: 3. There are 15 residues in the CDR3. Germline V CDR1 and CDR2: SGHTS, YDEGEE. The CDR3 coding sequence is TGTGCCAGCAGCTACCGGACAGGGACTAATGAAAAACTGTTTTTT. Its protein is CASSYRTGTNEKLFF.

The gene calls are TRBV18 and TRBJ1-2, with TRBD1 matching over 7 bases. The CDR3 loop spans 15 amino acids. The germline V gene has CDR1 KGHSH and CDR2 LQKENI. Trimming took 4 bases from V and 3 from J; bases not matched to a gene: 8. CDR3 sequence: CASSLVQGTHYGYTF. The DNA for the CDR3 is TGTGCCAGCTCACTAGTACAGGGGACCCACTATGGCTACACCTTC.

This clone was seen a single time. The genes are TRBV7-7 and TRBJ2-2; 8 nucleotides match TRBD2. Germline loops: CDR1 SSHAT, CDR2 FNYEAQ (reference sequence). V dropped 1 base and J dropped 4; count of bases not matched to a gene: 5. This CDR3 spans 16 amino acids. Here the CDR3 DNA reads TGTGCCAGCAGCTTAGGGCGGGGGGTCGGCACCGGGGAGCTGTTTTTT. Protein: CASSLGRGVGTGELFF.

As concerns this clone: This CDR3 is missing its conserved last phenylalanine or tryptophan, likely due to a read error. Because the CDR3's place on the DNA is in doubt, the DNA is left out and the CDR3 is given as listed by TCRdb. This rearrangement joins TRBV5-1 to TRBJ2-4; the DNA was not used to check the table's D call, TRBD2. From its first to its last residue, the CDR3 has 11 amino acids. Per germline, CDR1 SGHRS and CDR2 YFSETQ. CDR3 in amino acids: CARKSTDVSWC.

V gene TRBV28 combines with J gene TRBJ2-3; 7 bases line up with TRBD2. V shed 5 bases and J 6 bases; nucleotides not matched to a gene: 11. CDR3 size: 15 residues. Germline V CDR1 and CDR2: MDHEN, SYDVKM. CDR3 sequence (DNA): TGTGCCAGCAGTCCATCTAGCGGCGCCGTGGATACGCAGTATTTT. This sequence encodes CASSPSSGAVDTQYF.

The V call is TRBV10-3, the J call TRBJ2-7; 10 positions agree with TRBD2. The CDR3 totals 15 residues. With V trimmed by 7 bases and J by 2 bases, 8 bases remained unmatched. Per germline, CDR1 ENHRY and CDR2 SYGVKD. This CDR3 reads CAITSGGAPPYEQYF. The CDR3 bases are TGTGCCATCACGAGCGGGGGGGCCCCCCCCTACGAGCAGTACTTC.

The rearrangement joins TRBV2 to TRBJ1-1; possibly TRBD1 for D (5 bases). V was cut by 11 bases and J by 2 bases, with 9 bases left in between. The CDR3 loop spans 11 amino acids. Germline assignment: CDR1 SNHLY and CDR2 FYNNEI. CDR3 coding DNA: TGTGCCTCGACAGTCAACACTGAAGCTTTCTTT. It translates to CASTVNTEAFF.

The CDR3 DNA is TGTGCCAGCAGCTACAGAGCCACAGGGCCGAACACTGAAGCTTTCTTT. The encoded protein is CASSYRATGPNTEAFF. The chain links TRBV5-5 to TRBJ1-1; D possibly corresponds to TRBD1 (6 bases). V lost 3 bases and J 1 base, leaving 16 bases between the germline ends. The CDR3 is 16 amino acids. Per the germline V gene, CDR1 is SGHKS and CDR2 is YYEKEE (reference sequence).

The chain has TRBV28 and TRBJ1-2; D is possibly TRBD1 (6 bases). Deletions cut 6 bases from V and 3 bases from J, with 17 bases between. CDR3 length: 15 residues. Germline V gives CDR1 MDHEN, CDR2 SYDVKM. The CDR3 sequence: CASSLRTDAYYGYTF. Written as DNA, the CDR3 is TGTGCCAGCAGCCTGCGGACAGACGCCTACTATGGCTACACCTTC.

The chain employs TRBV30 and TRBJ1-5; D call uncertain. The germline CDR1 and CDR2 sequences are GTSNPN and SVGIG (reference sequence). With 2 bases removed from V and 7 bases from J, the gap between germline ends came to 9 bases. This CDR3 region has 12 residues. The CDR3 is CAWSSGGQPQHF. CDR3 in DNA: TGTGCCTGGAGTTCGGGAGGGCAGCCCCAGCATTTT. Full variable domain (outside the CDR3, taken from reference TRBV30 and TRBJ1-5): SQTIHQWPATLVQPVGSPLSLECTVEGTSNPNLYWYRQAAGRGLQLLFYSVGIGQISSEVPQNLSASRPQDRQFILSSKKLLLSDSGFYLCAWSSGGQPQHFGDGTRLSIL.

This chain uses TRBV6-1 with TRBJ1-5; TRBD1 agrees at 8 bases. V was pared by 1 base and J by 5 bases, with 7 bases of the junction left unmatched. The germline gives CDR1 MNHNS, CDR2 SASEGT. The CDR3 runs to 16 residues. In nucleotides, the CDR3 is TGTGCCAGCAGTGAAGGCGGACAGGGTTCATATCAGCCCCAGCATTTT. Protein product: CASSEGGQGSYQPQHF.

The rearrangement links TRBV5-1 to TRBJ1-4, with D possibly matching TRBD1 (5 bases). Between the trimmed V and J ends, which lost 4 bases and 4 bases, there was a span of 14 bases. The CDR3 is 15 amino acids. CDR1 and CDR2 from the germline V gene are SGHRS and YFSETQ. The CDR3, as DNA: TGCGCCAGCAGCCGGGAGGGGTTGGGTAATGAAAAACTGTTTTTT. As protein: CASSREGLGNEKLFF.

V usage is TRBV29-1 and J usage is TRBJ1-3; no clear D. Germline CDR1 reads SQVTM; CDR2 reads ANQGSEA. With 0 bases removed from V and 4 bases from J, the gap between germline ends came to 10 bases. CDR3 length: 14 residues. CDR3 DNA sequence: TGCAGCGTTGAAGAAGGATCGGGGGGAAACACCATATATTTT. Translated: CSVEEGSGGNTIYF.

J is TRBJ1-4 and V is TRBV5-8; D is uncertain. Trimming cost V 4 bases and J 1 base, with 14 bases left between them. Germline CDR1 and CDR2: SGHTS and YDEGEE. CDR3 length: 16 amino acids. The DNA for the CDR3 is TGTGCCAGCAGCACCACGACCGGAAAAACTAATGAAAAACTGTTTTTT. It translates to CASSTTTGKTNEKLFF.

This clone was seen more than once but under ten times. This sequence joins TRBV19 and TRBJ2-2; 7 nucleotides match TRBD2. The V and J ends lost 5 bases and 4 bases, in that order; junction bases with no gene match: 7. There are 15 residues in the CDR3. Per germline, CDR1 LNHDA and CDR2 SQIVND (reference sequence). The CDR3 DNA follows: TGTGCCAGTAGTCGGGGGGATCTAGGCACCGGGGAGCTGTTTTTT. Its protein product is CASSRGDLGTGELFF.

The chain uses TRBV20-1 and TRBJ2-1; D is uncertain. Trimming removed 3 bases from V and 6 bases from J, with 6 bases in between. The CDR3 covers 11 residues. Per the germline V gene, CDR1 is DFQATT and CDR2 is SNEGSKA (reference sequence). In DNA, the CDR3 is TGCAGTGCTAGTACGGGCAATGAGCAGTTCTTC. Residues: CSASTGNEQFF.